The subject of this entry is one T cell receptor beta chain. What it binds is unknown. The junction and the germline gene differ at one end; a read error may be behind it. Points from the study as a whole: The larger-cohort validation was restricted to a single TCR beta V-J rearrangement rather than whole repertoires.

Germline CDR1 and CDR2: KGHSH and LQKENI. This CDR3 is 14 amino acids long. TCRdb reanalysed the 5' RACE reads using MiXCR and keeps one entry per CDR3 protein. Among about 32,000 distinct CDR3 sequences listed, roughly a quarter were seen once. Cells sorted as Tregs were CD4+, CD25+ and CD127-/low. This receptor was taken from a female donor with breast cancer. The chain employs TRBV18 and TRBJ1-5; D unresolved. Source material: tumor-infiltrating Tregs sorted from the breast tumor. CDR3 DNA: TGTGTCAGCTCAGGAGGACTGACGAATCAGCCCCAGCATTTT. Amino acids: CVSSGGLTNQPQHF.